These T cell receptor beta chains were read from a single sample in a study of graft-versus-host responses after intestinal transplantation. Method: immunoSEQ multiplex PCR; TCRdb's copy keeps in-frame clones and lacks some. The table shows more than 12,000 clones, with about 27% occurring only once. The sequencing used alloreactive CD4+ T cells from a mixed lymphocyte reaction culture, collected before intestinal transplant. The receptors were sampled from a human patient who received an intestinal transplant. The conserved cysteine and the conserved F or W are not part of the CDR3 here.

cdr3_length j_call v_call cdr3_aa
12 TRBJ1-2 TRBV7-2 ASRLLVSGGGYT
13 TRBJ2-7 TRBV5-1 ASSLAVAGPYEQY
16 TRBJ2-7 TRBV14 ASSQDRMTGTPSYEQY
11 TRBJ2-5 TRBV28 ASSSGLAETQY
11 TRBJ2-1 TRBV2 ASSEVEMGEQF
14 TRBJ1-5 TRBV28 ASHLRADRGIQPQH
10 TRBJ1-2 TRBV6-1 ASSLGRNGYT
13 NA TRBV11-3 ASSPRPSGDYEQY
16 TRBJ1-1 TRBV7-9 ASSLSRGTGGSNTEAF
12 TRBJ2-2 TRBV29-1 SVSRDSFSGELF